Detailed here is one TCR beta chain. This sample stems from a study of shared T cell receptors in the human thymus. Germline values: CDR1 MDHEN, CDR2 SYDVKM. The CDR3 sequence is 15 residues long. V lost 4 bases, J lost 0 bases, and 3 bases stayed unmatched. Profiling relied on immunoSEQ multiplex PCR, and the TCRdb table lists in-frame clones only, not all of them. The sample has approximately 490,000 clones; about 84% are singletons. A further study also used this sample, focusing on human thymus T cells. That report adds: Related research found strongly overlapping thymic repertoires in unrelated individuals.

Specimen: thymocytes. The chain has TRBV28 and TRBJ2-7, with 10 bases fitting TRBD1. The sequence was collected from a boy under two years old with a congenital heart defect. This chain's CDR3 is CASSWDRGTSYEQYF. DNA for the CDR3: TGTGCCAGCAGTTGGGACAGGGGCACCTCCTACGAGCAGTACTTC.